Included here is one T cell receptor beta chain sequence, with context. The sample originates from a study of OX40 agonist ivuxolimab in advanced cancers. Some clones are missing from TCRdb's copy, which holds only in-frame ones; the method was immunoSEQ multiplex PCR. The sample carries approximately 74,000 clones, around 80% recorded once. Trimming took 0 bases from V and 4 from J; bases not matched to a gene: 10. From germline, CDR1 is KGHSH and CDR2 LQKENI. This CDR3 is built from 17 residues. The sequence derives from an adult with an advanced solid tumor such as melanoma, head and neck, liver or kidney cancer. The material was CD4+ or CD8+ T cells sorted from blood, obtained in a trial of the OX40 agonist ivuxolimab. The chain employs TRBV18 and TRBJ2-5, with 8 bases fitting TRBD2. CDR3 in DNA: TGTGCCAGCTCACCACCGGGGAATAGCGGGAAGTCAGAGACCCAGTACTTC. Its translation is CASSPPGNSGKSETQYF.